Listed below are T cell receptor beta chains from one sample, sequenced in a study of T cell responses to AZD1222 COVID-19 vaccine. The protocol was immunoSEQ multiplex PCR, while the TCRdb copy is restricted to in-frame clones and leaves out a portion. The profile shows tens of thousands of clones, 82% of them singletons. Here the sequenced sample was peripheral blood, taken on day 0 of AZD1222 vaccination. Receptors originate from an adult in good health. Both conserved end residues are part of each CDR3. D genes are given only for firm matches. A clone size is listed for some rows: how often the clone was seen (once, few, many), or a class if it is expanded.

CDR3aa: CAWNRERGPYEQYF
CDR3nt: TGTGCCTGGAACAGGGAACGGGGCCCCTACGAGCAGTACTTC
abundance: once
v_gene: TRBV30
d_gene: -
j_gene: TRBJ2-7

CDR3aa: CASSVGPFNTGELFF
CDR3nt: TGTGCCAGCAGCGTAGGACCCTTTAACACCGGGGAGCTGTTTTTT
abundance: once
v_gene: TRBV9
d_gene: -
j_gene: TRBJ2-2

CDR3aa: CASSLSLRQAPNTDSPLHF
CDR3nt: TGTGCCAGCAGTTTATCCCTTAGACAGGCCCCGAATACCGATTCACCCCTCCACTTT
abundance: -
v_gene: TRBV27
d_gene: -
j_gene: TRBJ1-6

CDR3aa: CASSLDVSSYEQYF
CDR3nt: TGTGCCAGCAGCTTGGACGTTAGCTCCTACGAGCAGTACTTC
abundance: once
v_gene: TRBV5-5
d_gene: -
j_gene: TRBJ2-7

CDR3aa: CASSLVAGGLYNEQFF
CDR3nt: TGTGCCAGCAGCTTAGTAGCGGGGGGTCTCTACAATGAGCAGTTCTTC
abundance: -
v_gene: TRBV7-2
d_gene: TRBD2
j_gene: TRBJ2-1

CDR3aa: CASSLHPTGNTEAFF
CDR3nt: TGTGCCAGCAGCTTACATCCGACGGGGAACACTGAAGCTTTCTTT
abundance: -
v_gene: TRBV7-3
d_gene: -
j_gene: TRBJ1-1

CDR3aa: CASSYRTGWKNEQYF
CDR3nt: TGTGCCAGCAGCTATCGGACAGGGTGGAAGAACGAGCAGTACTTC
abundance: -
v_gene: TRBV11-3
d_gene: TRBD1
j_gene: TRBJ2-7

CDR3aa: CAKEGGQGREKLFF
CDR3nt: TGCGCCAAAGAGGGGGGACAGGGGCGCGAAAAACTGTTTTTT
abundance: -
v_gene: TRBV5-1
d_gene: TRBD1
j_gene: TRBJ1-4

CDR3aa: CASSLVDRGVGNTIYF
CDR3nt: TGTGCCAGCAGCTTGGTAGACAGGGGCGTCGGAAACACCATATATTTT
abundance: -
v_gene: TRBV5-6
d_gene: TRBD1
j_gene: TRBJ1-3

CDR3aa: CASRWTTLNEKLFF
CDR3nt: TGTGCCAGCAGGTGGACAACACTTAATGAAAAACTGTTTTTT
abundance: once
v_gene: TRBV6-5
d_gene: -
j_gene: TRBJ1-4

CDR3aa: CASSNRFGDYGYTF
CDR3nt: TGTGCCAGCAGCAACCGGTTTGGGGACTATGGCTACACCTTC
abundance: -
v_gene: TRBV27
d_gene: -
j_gene: TRBJ1-2